The 9 T cell receptor beta chains below were found in one sample sequenced in a study of blood T cell repertoires in COVID-19. The assay was immunoSEQ multiplex PCR, and TCRdb's table has in-frame clones only and misses some. The table has 250,000 or so clones, about 88% seen once. Specimen: peripheral blood. The receptors here all came from a woman aged 40 to 49 who had recovered from COVID-19.

The rearrangement joins TRBV11-3 to TRBJ2-5; a possible D gene is TRBD2 (5 bases). Trimming cost V 0 bases and J 3 bases, with 11 bases left between them. Germline values: CDR1 SGHNT, CDR2 YENEEA. This CDR3 is 15 amino acids long. For the CDR3, the DNA is TGTGCCAGCAGCTTAGATCTTATCGGGAAAGAGACCCAGTACTTC. It yields the protein CASSLDLIGKETQYF.

V gene TRBV4-2 combines with J gene TRBJ2-3, with 11 positions matching TRBD2. The length of the CDR3 is 18 residues. J was trimmed by 5 bases and V by 5 bases; bases with no gene match: 15. CDR1 is LGHNA, CDR2 YNFKEQ, per germline. As DNA, the CDR3 is TGTGCCAGCAGCATCAGGGCCCCCATAGCGGGAGGGGGAGATACGCAGTATTTT. It codes for CASSIRAPIAGGGDTQYF.

The rearrangement uses TRBV7-3 and TRBJ2-1; TRBD2 agrees at 11 bases. The trim removed 4 bases at V and 9 bases at J, leaving 11 bases unmatched. This CDR3 has 16 residues. Germline V gene lookup returns CDR1 SGHTA and CDR2 FQGTGA. DNA of the CDR3: TGTGCCAGCAGCTCGGGGGTAGCGGGAGGGCCGGGTGAGCAGTTCTTC. Translation gives CASSSGVAGGPGEQFF.

J is TRBJ1-2 and V is TRBV5-5, with 8 positions matching TRBD1. Looked up from germline, CDR1 is SGHKS and CDR2 is YYEKEE (reference sequence). V was pared by 2 bases and J by 4 bases, with 7 bases of the junction left unmatched. The CDR3 length is 15 residues. The CDR3 DNA is TGTGCCAGCAGCTTTACAGGGGGTGAGTCCTATGGCTACACCTTC. Translating it yields CASSFTGGESYGYTF.

This chain uses TRBV14 with TRBJ1-1; possibly TRBD1 for D (5 bases). This CDR3 has 13 residues. Germline V gene sequence: CDR1 SGHDN, CDR2 FVKESK. The V gene lost 10 bases and the J gene lost 1 base, with 13 bases spanning the gap. Here the CDR3 DNA reads TGTGCCACCGCGACCAGGGCGAACACTGAAGCTTTCTTT. As protein: CATATRANTEAFF.

The J gene is TRBJ2-3, the V gene TRBV5-1; TRBD2 is a possible D gene (6 bases). CDR1 is SGHRS, CDR2 YFSETQ, per germline. CDR3 size: 15 residues. Trimming removed 4 bases from V and 4 bases from J, with 16 bases in between. The CDR3 DNA sequence: TGCGCCAGCAGCCCGGGACTTCGGGGCGCAGATACGCAGTATTTT. Its protein product is CASSPGLRGADTQYF.

The V call is TRBV7-2, the J call TRBJ1-6; 11 bases are shared with TRBD1. The germline gives CDR1 SGHTA, CDR2 FQGNSA. CDR3 length: 17 residues. V gave up 2 bases and J gave up 7 bases; unmatched junction bases: 7. The CDR3 bases are TGTGCCAGCAGCTTACCTCGGGGGACAGGGGGGAATTCACCCCTCCACTTT. As protein: CASSLPRGTGGNSPLHF.

The V gene is TRBV27, the J gene TRBJ1-1; D may be TRBD1 (5 bases). Per the germline V gene, CDR1 is MNHEY and CDR2 is SMNVEV (reference sequence). This CDR3 contains 14 residues. Trimming took 4 bases from V and 6 from J, leaving 15 bases between them. The CDR3 is CASSSAPRGSEAFF. In DNA form, the CDR3 reads TGTGCCAGCAGTTCCGCCCCCCGGGGGTCTGAAGCTTTCTTT.

The genes are TRBV18 and TRBJ1-5; maybe TRBD1 (5 bases). Trimming pared 8 bases from V and 3 bases from J, leaving 14 bases between. This CDR3 region has 14 residues. Germline CDR1 reads KGHSH; CDR2 reads LQKENI. The CDR3 sequence is CASRGGANNQPQHF. Written as DNA, the CDR3 is TGTGCCAGCCGGGGCGGGGCTAACAATCAGCCCCAGCATTTT.